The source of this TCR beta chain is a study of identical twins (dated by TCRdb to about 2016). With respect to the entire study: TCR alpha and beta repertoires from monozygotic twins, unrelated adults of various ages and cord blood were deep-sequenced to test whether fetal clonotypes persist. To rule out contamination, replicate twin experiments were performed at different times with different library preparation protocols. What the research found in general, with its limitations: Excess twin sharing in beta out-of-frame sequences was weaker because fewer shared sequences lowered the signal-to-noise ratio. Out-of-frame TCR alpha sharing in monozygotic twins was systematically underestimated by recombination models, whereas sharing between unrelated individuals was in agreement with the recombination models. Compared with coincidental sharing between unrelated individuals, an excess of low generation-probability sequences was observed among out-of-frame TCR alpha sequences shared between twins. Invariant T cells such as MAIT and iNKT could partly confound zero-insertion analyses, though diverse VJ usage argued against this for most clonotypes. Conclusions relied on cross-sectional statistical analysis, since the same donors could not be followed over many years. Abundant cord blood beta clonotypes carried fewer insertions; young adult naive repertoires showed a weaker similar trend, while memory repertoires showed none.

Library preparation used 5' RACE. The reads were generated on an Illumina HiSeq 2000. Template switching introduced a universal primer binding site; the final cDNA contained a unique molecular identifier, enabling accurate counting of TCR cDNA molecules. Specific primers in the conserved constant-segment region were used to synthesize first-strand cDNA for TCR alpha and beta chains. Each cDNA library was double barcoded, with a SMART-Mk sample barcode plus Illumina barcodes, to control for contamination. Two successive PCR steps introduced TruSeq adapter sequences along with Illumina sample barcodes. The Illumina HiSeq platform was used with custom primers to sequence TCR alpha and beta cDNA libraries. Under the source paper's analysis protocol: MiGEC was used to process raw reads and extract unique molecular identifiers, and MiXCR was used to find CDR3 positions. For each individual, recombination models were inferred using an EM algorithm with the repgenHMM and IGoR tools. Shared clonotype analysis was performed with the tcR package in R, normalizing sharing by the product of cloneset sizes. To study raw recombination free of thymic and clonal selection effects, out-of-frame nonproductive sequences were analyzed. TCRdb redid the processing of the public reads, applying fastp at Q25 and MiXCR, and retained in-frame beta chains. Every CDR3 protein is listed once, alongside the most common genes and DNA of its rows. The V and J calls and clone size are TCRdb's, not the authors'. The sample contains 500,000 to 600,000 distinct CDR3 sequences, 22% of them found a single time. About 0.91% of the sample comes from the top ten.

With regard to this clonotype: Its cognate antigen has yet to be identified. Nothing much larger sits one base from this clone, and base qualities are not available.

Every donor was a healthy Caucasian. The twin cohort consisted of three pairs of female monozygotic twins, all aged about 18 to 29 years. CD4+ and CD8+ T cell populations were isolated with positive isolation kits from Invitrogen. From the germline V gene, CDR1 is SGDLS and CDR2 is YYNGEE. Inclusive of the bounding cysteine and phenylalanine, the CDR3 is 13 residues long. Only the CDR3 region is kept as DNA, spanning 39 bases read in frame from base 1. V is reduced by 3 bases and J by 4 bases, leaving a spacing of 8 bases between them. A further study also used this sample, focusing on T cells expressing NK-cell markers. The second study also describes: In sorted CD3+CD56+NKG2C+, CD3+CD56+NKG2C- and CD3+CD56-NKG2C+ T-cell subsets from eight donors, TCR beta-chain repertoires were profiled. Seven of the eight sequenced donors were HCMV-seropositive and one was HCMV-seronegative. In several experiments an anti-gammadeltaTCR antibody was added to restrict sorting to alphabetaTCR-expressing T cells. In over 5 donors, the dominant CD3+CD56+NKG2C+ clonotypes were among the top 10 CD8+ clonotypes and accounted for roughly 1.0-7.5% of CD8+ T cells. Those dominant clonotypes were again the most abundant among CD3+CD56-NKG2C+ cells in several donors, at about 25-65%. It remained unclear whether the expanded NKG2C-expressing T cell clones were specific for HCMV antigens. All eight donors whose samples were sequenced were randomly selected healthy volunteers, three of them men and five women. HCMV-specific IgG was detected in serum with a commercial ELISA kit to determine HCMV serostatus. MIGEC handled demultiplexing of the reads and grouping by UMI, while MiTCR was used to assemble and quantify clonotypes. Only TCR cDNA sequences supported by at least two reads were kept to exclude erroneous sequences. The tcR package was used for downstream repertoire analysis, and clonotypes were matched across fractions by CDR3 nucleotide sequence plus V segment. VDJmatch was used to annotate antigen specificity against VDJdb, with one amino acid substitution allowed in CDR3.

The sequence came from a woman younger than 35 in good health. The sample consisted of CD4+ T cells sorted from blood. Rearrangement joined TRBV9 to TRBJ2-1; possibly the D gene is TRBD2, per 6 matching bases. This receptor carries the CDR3 CASSAREYNEQFF. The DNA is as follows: TGTGCCAGCAGCGCACGGGAGTACAATGAGCAGTTCTTC.